The 21 T cell receptor beta chains in this list originate from one sample, sequenced in a study of CD8 T cells in ankylosing spondylitis. TCRdb re-called the 5' RACE reads with MiXCR, one entry per CDR3 protein. The repertoire holds about 360,000 distinct CDR3 sequences, with roughly 15% as singletons. The specimen was blood, either unsorted or a sorted T cell fraction (not recorded which). These receptors came from a male donor with ankylosing spondylitis or in good health (not recorded which).

The chain joins TRBV5-1 to TRBJ2-7; D unresolved. CDR1 is SGHRS, CDR2 YFSETQ, per germline. Trimming shortened V by 5 bases and J by 3 bases, and 12 bases separated the two germline ends. This CDR3 comprises 13 residues. The CDR3 region has the DNA TGCGCCAGCAGTTCTGACGGATTCTACGAGCAGTACTTC. Translating it yields CASSSDGFYEQYF.

The CDR3 spells CASRDSTYEQYF. CDR3 sequence (DNA): TGCGCCAGCAGGGACAGCACCTACGAGCAGTACTTC. The chain joins TRBV10-2 to TRBJ2-7, with a tentative D call TRBD1 (6 bases). Trimming took 6 bases from V and 2 from J, leaving 8 bases between them. Germline V CDR1 and CDR2: WSHSY, SAAADI. The CDR3 is 12 residues long.

The rearrangement links TRBV12-3 or TRBV12-4 to TRBJ1-4, with D unclear. V was clipped by 3 bases and J by 6 bases, with 8 bases between them. The CDR3 length is 13 residues. The CDR3 bases are TGTGCCAGCAGTTTCGGACGGGATGAAAAACTGTTTTTT. As protein: CASSFGRDEKLFF.

This clonotype was detected many times. V usage is TRBV12-3 or TRBV12-4 and J usage is TRBJ2-7, with unresolved D. The V and J ends lost 5 bases and 4 bases respectively, with 6 bases between them. The CDR3 is 11 residues long. The CDR3 region has the DNA TGTGCCAGCAGTCGAGATTACGAGCAGTACTTC. Translation gives CASSRDYEQYF.

The sample holds many counts of this clonotype. V and J are TRBV12-3 or TRBV12-4 and TRBJ2-5; D is perhaps TRBD2 (5 bases). This CDR3 is built from 13 residues. The V and J ends lost 6 bases and 7 bases respectively, with 15 bases between them. CDR3 DNA: TGTGCCAGCAGCGGACTGCGAGAAGGGACCCAGTACTTC. As protein: CASSGLREGTQYF.

This clonotype was observed a few times. The chain links TRBV29-1 to TRBJ1-1; D is uncertain. Trimming removed 6 bases from V and 0 bases from J, with 11 bases in between. This CDR3 has 13 residues. The V gene's germline CDR1 is SQVTM and CDR2 ANQGSEA. The CDR3 DNA reads as TGCAGCGTACCCCAGTTGATGAACACTGAAGCTTTCTTT. This translates into CSVPQLMNTEAFF. Based on the CDR3 plus reference TRBV29-1 and TRBJ1-1, the full variable domain is SAVISQKPSRDICQRGTSLTIQCQVDSQVTMMFWYRQQPGQSLTLIATANQGSEATYESGFVIDKFPISRPNLTFSTLTVSNMSPEDSSIYLCSVPQLMNTEAFFGQGTRLTVV.

This clonotype appeared a few times. This chain connects TRBV5-1 to TRBJ2-3; 7 bases are a match to TRBD1. Losses at the gene ends were 4 bases for V and 2 bases for J; bases not matched to a gene: 13. The CDR3 runs 17 residues. The germline gives CDR1 SGHRS, CDR2 YFSETQ. In DNA, the CDR3 is TGCGCCAGCAGCCCCTGGGGACAGTCGAAGGACACAGATACGCAGTATTTT. It specifies CASSPWGQSKDTDTQYF. Complete variable domain (other parts from reference TRBV5-1 and TRBJ2-3): KAGVTQTPRYLIKTRGQQVTLSCSPISGHRSVSWYQQTPGQGLQFLFEYFSETQRNKGNFPGRFSGRQFSNSRSEMNVSTLELGDSALYLCASSPWGQSKDTDTQYFGPGTRLTVL.

This clonotype was seen only a few times. J is TRBJ1-1 and V is TRBV7-8, with no clear D. Germline assignment: CDR1 SGHVS and CDR2 FQNEAQ. This CDR3 comprises 15 residues. V lost 5 bases and J 7 bases, leaving 20 bases between the germline ends. CDR3 protein: CASSNIAAGWGEAFF. The DNA of the CDR3 is TGTGCCAGCAGCAACATCGCCGCGGGGTGGGGTGAAGCTTTCTTT.

The CDR3 region is CASSLEADPSYNEQFF. The CDR3 region has the DNA TGTGCCAGCAGCTTAGAGGCGGATCCGTCCTACAATGAGCAGTTCTTC. V is TRBV7-2 and J is TRBJ2-1; no clear D gene. Germline CDR1 is SGHTA and CDR2 is FQGNSA. V lost 1 base to trimming and J lost 1 base, with 11 bases between them. CDR3 length equals 16 residues.

This clonotype showed up many times. The chain has TRBV12-3 or TRBV12-4 and TRBJ2-5; no clear D. The CDR3 extends over 12 amino acids. The ends were cut back, 6 bases at V and 10 bases at J, with 15 bases in the middle. The CDR3 loop is CASSSWWVLQYF. CDR3 nucleotide sequence: TGTGCCAGCAGCTCTTGGTGGGTTCTCCAGTACTTC.

This clonotype was seen ten or more times. The chain combines TRBV27 with TRBJ2-7; 11 bases are a match to TRBD2. The CDR3 runs to 17 residues. J lost 1 base, V lost 2 bases, and 7 bases had no gene match. Germline V gene sequence: CDR1 MNHEY, CDR2 SMNVEV (reference sequence). CDR3: CASSLRLAGGSSYEQYF. The CDR3 coding sequence is TGTGCCAGCAGTTTACGGCTAGCGGGAGGTAGTTCCTACGAGCAGTACTTC.

The J gene is TRBJ2-3, the V gene TRBV11-2; D unresolved. The CDR3 has 14 amino acids. Trimming removed 7 bases from V and 1 base from J, with 12 bases in between. Germline V gene lookup returns CDR1 SGHAT and CDR2 FQNNGV. This CDR3 reads CASTLGRGTDTQYF. For the CDR3, the DNA is TGTGCCAGCACCCTAGGGCGAGGCACAGATACGCAGTATTTT.

There are a few counts of this clonotype. The V call is TRBV12-3 or TRBV12-4, the J call TRBJ2-7; 9 bases line up with TRBD1. Losses at the gene ends were 2 bases for V and 2 bases for J; bases not matched to a gene: 4. CDR3 length: 15 residues. CDR3 in amino acids: CASSLFGTGTYEQYF. The CDR3 nucleotides are TGTGCCAGCAGTTTATTTGGGACAGGGACCTACGAGCAGTACTTC.

V is TRBV19 and J is TRBJ2-4, with a tentative D call TRBD1 (6 bases). Germline CDR1 is LNHDA and CDR2 is SQIVND (reference sequence). The CDR3 contains 15 residues. Trimming left V 6 bases short and J 7 bases short, with 19 bases between. CDR3 coding DNA: TGTGCCAGTAGCCCACAGGGATCGGTAAGGAACATTCAGTACTTC. Protein product: CASSPQGSVRNIQYF. The full variable domain, its missing parts supplied by reference TRBV19 and TRBJ2-4, is DGGITQSPKYLFRKEGQNVTLSCEQNLNHDAMYWYRQDPGQGLRLIYYSQIVNDFQKGDIAEGYSVSREKKESFPLTVTSAQKNPTAFYLCASSPQGSVRNIQYFGAGTRLSVL.

The chain links TRBV6-1 to TRBJ1-1; D not resolved. Trimming removed 8 bases at V and 6 bases at J, with 13 bases between. CDR1 is MNHNS, CDR2 SASEGT, per germline. The CDR3 spans 12 residues. CDR3 protein: CASRTAGSEAFF. As DNA, the CDR3 is TGTGCCAGCCGAACGGCGGGGTCTGAAGCTTTCTTT.

The CDR3 DNA sequence: TGTGCCATCAGACAGAACTACGAGCAGTACTTC. Protein: CAIRQNYEQYF. The chain has TRBV10-3 and TRBJ2-7; no definite D call. The V gene lost 6 bases and the J gene lost 3 bases, with 6 bases spanning the gap. CDR1 is ENHRY and CDR2 is SYGVKD in the germline V gene. The CDR3 extends over 11 amino acids.

The gene calls are TRBV5-1 and TRBJ1-4; maybe TRBD1 (5 bases). The CDR3 has 13 residues. The ends were cut back, 7 bases at V and 5 bases at J, with 12 bases in the middle. Germline values: CDR1 SGHRS, CDR2 YFSETQ. CDR3: CASGIGGNEKLFF. CDR3 nucleotide sequence: TGCGCCAGCGGCATTGGGGGGAATGAAAAACTGTTTTTT.

This clonotype was observed a handful of times. This chain joins TRBV4-1 and TRBJ1-6, with D possibly being TRBD1 (5 bases). Trimming cost V 0 bases and J 13 bases, with 16 bases left between them. CDR1 is MGHRA and CDR2 is YSYEKL in the germline V gene. CDR3 length: 15 amino acids. For the CDR3, the DNA is TGCGCCAGCAGCCAAGAATACCGGGGCGGCTACCCCCTCCACTTT. Amino acids: CASSQEYRGGYPLHF.

This chain joins TRBV12-3 or TRBV12-4 and TRBJ1-1, with unresolved D. The CDR3 has 14 amino acids. V was pared by 6 bases and J by 3 bases, with 14 bases between. CDR3 nucleotides: TGTGCCAGCAGCTTGTTTAAAAGCCACACTGAAGCTTTCTTT. This codes for CASSLFKSHTEAFF.

V is TRBV4-2 and J is TRBJ2-3; unclear D gene. The length of the CDR3 is 16 residues. CDR1 and CDR2 from the germline V gene are LGHNA and YNFKEQ. Deletions cut 0 bases from V and 2 bases from J, with 12 bases between. DNA for the CDR3: TGTGCCAGCAGCCAAGAATTTGTCGGCTTCACAGATACGCAGTATTTT. Residues: CASSQEFVGFTDTQYF.

This clonotype was picked up a small number of times. The chain has TRBV15 and TRBJ2-2, with 8 nucleotides matching TRBD1. V lost 3 bases and J lost 8; bases outside the gene matches: 14. The CDR3 covers 17 residues. From germline, CDR1 is LNHNV and CDR2 YYDKDF (reference sequence). The CDR3 DNA sequence: TGTGCCACCAGCAGTGGACTGACAGGGGCCATCGAAGGGGAGCTGTTTTTT. This encodes CATSSGLTGAIEGELFF. Full variable domain (outside the CDR3, taken from reference TRBV15 and TRBJ2-2): DAMVIQNPRYQVTQFGKPVTLSCSQTLNHNVMYWYQQKSSQAPKLLFHYYDKDFNNEADTPDNFQSRRPNTSFCFLDIRSPGLGDTAMYLCATSSGLTGAIEGELFFGEGSRLTVL.